The next 24 T cell receptor beta chains were all read from a single sample in a study of blood T cell repertoires in COVID-19. The repertoire was sequenced with immunoSEQ multiplex PCR; TCRdb's copy has only in-frame clones and lacks some. Of 120,000 to 150,000 clones in the sample, 75% to 85% were seen once. The sample taken for sequencing was peripheral blood. The receptors derive from a man aged 60 to 69 with acute or convalescent COVID-19.

A word on this clone: Other DNA sequences in the sample encode the same CDR3. V usage is TRBV28 and J usage is TRBJ2-7; TRBD1 aligns across 9 bases. The J segment lost 3 bases and the V segment lost 6 bases, leaving 6 bases of the junction unmatched. Germline lookup yields CDR1 MDHEN and CDR2 SYDVKM. The CDR3 extends over 14 amino acids. In DNA, the CDR3 is TGTGCCAGCAGCTCACCGGGACAGGGCTACGAGCAGTACTTC. Amino acid sequence: CASSSPGQGYEQYF.

The DNA of the CDR3 is TGTGCCAGCATTCTTAGCGGGAGAACCGGGGAGCTGTTTTTT. It translates to CASILSGRTGELFF. The chain is built from TRBV6-6 and TRBJ2-2; 9 nucleotides align to TRBD2. CDR3 length equals 14 residues. With 7 bases clipped from V and 5 bases from J, the junction kept 5 bases outside the gene matches. The germline V gene encodes CDR1 MNHNY and CDR2 SVGAGI (reference sequence).

This clone was counted a few times. V and J are TRBV18 and TRBJ2-7, with 7 bases fitting TRBD2. The CDR3 spans 15 residues. CDR1 and CDR2 (germline): KGHSH, LQKENI. V lost 0 bases, J lost 3 bases, and 5 bases stayed unmatched. The CDR3 bases are TGTGCCAGCTCACCACCGCTACGGGAGGACTACGAGCAGTACTTC. Translating it yields CASSPPLREDYEQYF.

This clone was seen more than once but under ten times. This chain joins TRBV19 and TRBJ1-4, with D maybe TRBD1 (5 bases). Trimming took off 1 base at V and 8 bases at J, with 17 bases between the two ends. The CDR3 covers 16 residues. Germline CDR1 is LNHDA and CDR2 is SQIVND (reference sequence). The CDR3 DNA follows: TGTGCCAGTAGTATAGTCGGCGAAGGGGCGAGGGAAAAACTGTTTTTT. It encodes CASSIVGEGAREKLFF.

The V call is TRBV6-1, the J call TRBJ1-6; D is uncertain. Per the germline V gene, CDR1 is MNHNS and CDR2 is SASEGT. This CDR3 spans 14 amino acids. Between the trimmed V and J ends, which lost 1 base and 4 bases, there was a span of 5 bases. The DNA for the CDR3 is TGTGCCAGCAGTGAAGGTCCTTATAATTCACCCCTCCACTTT. It yields the protein CASSEGPYNSPLHF.

The CDR3 DNA reads as TGTGCCAGCAGCACAGGGTTGACTGAAGCTTTCTTT. Translated: CASSTGLTEAFF. The chain employs TRBV28 and TRBJ1-1; D is possibly TRBD1 (6 bases). Germline CDR1 MDHEN, CDR2 SYDVKM. Trimming left V 6 bases short and J 5 bases short, with 10 bases between. This CDR3 comprises 12 residues.

The chain couples TRBV3-1 (or the pseudogene TRBV3-2) to TRBJ1-1; D ambiguous. Germline values: CDR1 LGHDT, CDR2 YNNKEL (reference sequence). The CDR3 is 14 residues long. Trimming shortened V by 6 bases and J by 0 bases, and 11 bases separated the two germline ends. In DNA form, the CDR3 reads TGTGCCAGCAGTAAACAGAATCTGAACACTGAAGCTTTCTTT. It is translated as CASSKQNLNTEAFF.

This clone appeared a few times. This chain links TRBV28 with TRBJ1-5; no definite D call. Germline values: CDR1 MDHEN, CDR2 SYDVKM. The length of the CDR3 is 14 residues. The V and J ends lost 7 bases and 9 bases respectively, with 19 bases between them. The CDR3 region has the DNA TGTGCCAGCATCAAAAGAAGGGCCGGGGTGCCCCAGCATTTT. As protein: CASIKRRAGVPQHF. The full variable domain, in which reference TRBV28 and TRBJ1-5 provide the parts outside the CDR3, is DVKVTQSSRYLVKRTGEKVFLECVQDMDHENMFWYRQDPGLGLRLIYFSYDVKMKEKGDIPEGYSVSREKKERFSLILESASTNQTSMYLCASIKRRAGVPQHFGDGTRLSIL.

This clone has only one observation. CDR3 nucleotides: TGCGCCAGCAGCTTGGAAGGGACAGGGGTGAACACTGAAGCTTTCTTT. Amino acid sequence: CASSLEGTGVNTEAFF. The V call is TRBV5-1, the J call TRBJ1-1, with 10 bases that match TRBD1. This CDR3 is built from 16 residues. The V and J ends lost 0 bases and 0 bases, in that order; junction bases with no gene match: 2. Germline V gene sequence: CDR1 SGHRS, CDR2 YFSETQ.

The chain joins TRBV6-5 to TRBJ2-3, with TRBD2 matching 12 bases. The germline V gene encodes CDR1 MNHEY and CDR2 SVGAGI. Trimming cost V 4 bases and J 3 bases; bases outside gene matches: 5. CDR3 length equals 16 residues. This CDR3 reads CASSLTSGSWTDTQYF. CDR3 in DNA: TGTGCCAGCAGTTTGACTAGCGGGAGTTGGACAGATACGCAGTATTTT.

This chain links TRBV9 with TRBJ2-5, with a weak D call TRBD1 (5 bases). V gave up 4 bases and J gave up 2 bases, with 12 bases separating them. The CDR3 has 14 residues. Germline CDR1 reads SGDLS; CDR2 reads YYNGEE. DNA of the CDR3: TGTGCCAGCAGCATGTCAGGGCCACAAGAGACCCAGTACTTC. Translation: CASSMSGPQETQYF.

The V and J genes are TRBV7-9 and TRBJ2-7, with D possibly being TRBD2 (6 bases). Trimming removed 1 base at V and 4 bases at J, with 14 bases between. CDR1 is SEHNR and CDR2 is FQNEAQ in the germline V gene (reference sequence). The CDR3 runs 15 residues. The CDR3 region has the DNA TGTGCCAGCAGCTTAGAACTCGCGGGACCATACGAGCAGTACTTC. It translates to CASSLELAGPYEQYF.

This clone has just a few counts. The chain is built from TRBV5-6 and TRBJ2-2, with 10 positions matching TRBD2. This CDR3 region has 17 residues. Germline values: CDR1 SGHDT, CDR2 YYEEEE. V dropped 2 bases and J dropped 4; count of bases not matched to a gene: 8. The CDR3 loop is CASSFLAGVTGTGELFF. CDR3 in DNA: TGTGCCAGCAGCTTCCTAGCGGGAGTAACAGGCACCGGGGAGCTGTTTTTT.

This clone was seen a handful of times. The chain is built from TRBV3-1 (or the pseudogene TRBV3-2) and TRBJ2-1; 9 nucleotides align to TRBD2. CDR1 and CDR2 from the germline V gene are LGHDT and YNNKEL (reference sequence). The V segment lost 4 bases and the J segment 5 bases; nucleotides outside the gene matches: 9. The length of the CDR3 is 16 residues. The CDR3 sequence: CASSPFLAGIDNEQFF. DNA of the CDR3: TGTGCCAGCAGCCCCTTCCTAGCGGGGATAGACAATGAGCAGTTCTTC.

This clone has just a few counts. The chain couples TRBV5-1 to TRBJ2-7, with D possibly being TRBD2 (6 bases). Germline V gene data show CDR1 as SGHRS and CDR2 as YFSETQ. Trimming removed 2 bases at V and 2 bases at J, with 14 bases between. The CDR3 covers 15 residues. The CDR3 DNA reads as TGCGCCAGCAGCTTAAGCGGGTCCCGAGCCTACGAGCAGTACTTC. Its protein product is CASSLSGSRAYEQYF.

The chain couples TRBV18 to TRBJ2-7; 9 nucleotides align to TRBD2. Per the germline V gene, CDR1 is KGHSH and CDR2 is LQKENI. V was clipped by 6 bases and J by 5 bases; unmatched bases: 8. This CDR3 has 14 residues. Written as DNA, the CDR3 is TGTGCCAGCTCGGAAGGGACTAGCCAGCACGAGCAGTACTTC. It translates to CASSEGTSQHEQYF.

This clone was counted once. The chain links TRBV6-2 or TRBV6-3 to TRBJ2-1; the D gene is possibly TRBD1 (5 bases). The V and J ends lost 5 bases and 0 bases respectively, with 8 bases between them. The CDR3 loop spans 14 amino acids. Per the germline V gene, CDR1 is MNHEY and CDR2 is SVGEGT. The CDR3 coding sequence is TGTGCCAGCAGTGGGGCGGACTCCTACAATGAGCAGTTCTTC. Amino acid sequence: CASSGADSYNEQFF.

CDR3 bases: TGTGCCAGCAGCCCCCCTCCCCAGCGTAGTACGCAGTATTTT. This codes for CASSPPPQRSTQYF. V usage is TRBV5-6 and J usage is TRBJ2-3; no firm D call. V lost 4 bases and J lost 8, with 17 bases in between. The CDR3 is 14 residues long. Germline V gene lookup returns CDR1 SGHDT and CDR2 YYEEEE.

This sequence joins TRBV9 and TRBJ2-1, with D maybe TRBD2 (5 bases). V was pared by 1 base and J by 2 bases, with 10 bases between. The CDR3 totals 15 residues. From germline, CDR1 is SGDLS and CDR2 YYNGEE. CDR3 bases: TGTGCCAGCAGCGTACTACTAGGCCCCTACAATGAGCAGTTCTTC. Translated, it gives CASSVLLGPYNEQFF.

This rearrangement joins TRBV6-5 to TRBJ1-1, with 8 bases matching TRBD1. The CDR3 covers 16 residues. From germline, CDR1 is MNHEY and CDR2 SVGAGI. V gave up 2 bases and J gave up 0 bases; unmatched junction bases: 5. The CDR3 region is CASSYEPDRVNTEAFF. As DNA, the CDR3 is TGTGCCAGCAGTTACGAGCCGGACAGGGTGAACACTGAAGCTTTCTTT.

The chain combines TRBV7-3 with TRBJ2-1; perhaps TRBD2 as D (6 bases). The germline V gene encodes CDR1 SGHTA and CDR2 FQGTGA. V was trimmed by 2 bases and J by 3 bases, leaving 14 bases between them. The length of the CDR3 is 16 residues. CDR3 nucleotide sequence: TGTGCCAGCAGCTTAGCTCCTTGGAGGGGCTACAATGAGCAGTTCTTC. Translation gives CASSLAPWRGYNEQFF. Based on the CDR3 plus reference TRBV7-3 and TRBJ2-1, the full variable domain is GAGVSQTPSNKVTEKGKYVELRCDPISGHTALYWYRQSLGQGPEFLIYFQGTGAADDSGLPNDRFFAVRPEGSVSTLKIQRTERGDSAVYLCASSLAPWRGYNEQFFGPGTRLTVL.

J is TRBJ2-7 and V is TRBV6-5; 8 bases are shared with TRBD1. The junction had 3 bases not matched to a gene; V was cut back by 6 bases and J by 2 bases. Per the germline V gene, CDR1 is MNHEY and CDR2 is SVGAGI. The CDR3 loop spans 13 amino acids. The CDR3 loop reads CASRGQETYEQYF. CDR3 sequence (DNA): TGTGCCAGCAGGGGACAGGAGACCTACGAGCAGTACTTC.

This clone was found a few times. The chain carries TRBV19 and TRBJ1-5; D is undetermined. Germline-derived CDR1 and CDR2 are LNHDA and SQIVND (reference sequence). The CDR3 is made up of 15 amino acids. V lost 3 bases and J 7 bases, leaving 16 bases between the germline ends. For the CDR3, the DNA is TGTGCCAGTAGTATCCCCCGGGAACCGGGGCAGCCCCAGCATTTT. Residues: CASSIPREPGQPQHF.

J is TRBJ1-6 and V is TRBV18; D is ambiguous. Germline CDR1 and CDR2: KGHSH and LQKENI. The CDR3 loop spans 14 amino acids. V was trimmed by 5 bases and J by 9 bases, leaving 14 bases between them. The DNA of the CDR3 is TGTGCCAGCTCAGCGGAGGGTCGTGGTTCACCCCTCCACTTT. Translating gives CASSAEGRGSPLHF.